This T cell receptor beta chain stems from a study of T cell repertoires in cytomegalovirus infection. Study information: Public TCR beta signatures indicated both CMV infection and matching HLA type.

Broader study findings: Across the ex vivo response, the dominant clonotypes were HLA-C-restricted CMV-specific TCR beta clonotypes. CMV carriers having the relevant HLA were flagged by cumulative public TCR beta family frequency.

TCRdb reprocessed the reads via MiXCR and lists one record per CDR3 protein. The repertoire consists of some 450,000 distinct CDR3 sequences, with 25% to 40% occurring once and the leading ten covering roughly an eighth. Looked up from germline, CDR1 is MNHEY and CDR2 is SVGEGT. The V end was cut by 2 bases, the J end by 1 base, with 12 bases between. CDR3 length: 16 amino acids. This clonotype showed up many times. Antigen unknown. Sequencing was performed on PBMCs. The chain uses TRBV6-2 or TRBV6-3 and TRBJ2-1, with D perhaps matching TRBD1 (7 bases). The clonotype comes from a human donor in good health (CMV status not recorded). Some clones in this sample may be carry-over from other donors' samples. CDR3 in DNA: TGTGCCAGCAGTTACGACCAGGGGGGTTCCTACAATGAGCAGTTCTTC. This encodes CASSYDQGGSYNEQFF.